This TCR beta chain was documented in a study of yellow fever vaccine responses in identical twins (dated by TCRdb to 2017 to 2018). A note on the overall study: The study precisely tracked vaccine-responding T cell clones in identical twins. General findings and caveats noted by the study authors: The T cell response to vaccination in identical twins was reported by the authors to appear partly convergent and partly personalized.

Points on this clonotype: Its antigen has not been determined. Per-base quality was not reported, and no clone a single base away is much larger than it.

Preparation of the library involved RT-PCR. This sample was sequenced with an Illumina HiSeq 2500. TCRdb handled the public reads itself, with Q25 trimming in fastp and clone calling in MiXCR, and kept productive beta chains. Duplicate CDR3 protein sequences are folded into a single record with the most common DNA and genes. Recorded for this sample are approximately 16,000 distinct CDR3 sequences; approximately 78% of them occurred a single time. The top ten clonotypes cover 1.8% of the sample. From cysteine to phenylalanine, the CDR3 is 16 amino acids long. The CDR3 DNA has 48 bases and is translated from base 1. CDR1 ENHRY and CDR2 SYGVKD were looked up in the germline V gene. The junction shows trimming of 3 bases on V and 2 bases on J, and the gene matches do not reach 7 bases of it.

The sequence joins TRBV10-3 to TRBJ2-4; 7 of the junction bases match TRBD1. Sequences were derived from T cells from blood (PBMCs), unsorted or a sorted subset (not recorded which), sampled before or after yellow fever vaccination (not recorded which). The TCR sequence derives from a woman between 18 and 29 years old who received the yellow fever vaccine. Donor details come from another sample of the same person, matched by shared clones. CDR3 loop: CAISDPGGGSKNIQYF. In nucleotides, the sequence is TGTGCCATCAGTGACCCAGGGGGTGGGTCCAAAAACATTCAGTACTTC.